This TCR beta chain is from a study of Graves' ophthalmopathy and Graves' hyperthyroidism (dated by TCRdb to about 2018). Regarding the complete study: Peripheral blood was collected before any treatment was given, at the time of initial diagnosis. The study used TCR beta repertoire signatures to distinguish Graves' ophthalmopathy from Graves' hyperthyroidism and to predict progression to ophthalmopathy. In total, approximately 130 blood samples were TCR-sequenced: 43 ophthalmopathy, roughly 80 hyperthyroidism and roughly 17 hyperthyroidism-to-ophthalmopathy patients. T-cell repertoires of thyroid tissue and blood were compared in about six hyperthyroidism patients. Once sampling was done, hyperthyroidism patients were given methimazole at a starting dose of 30 mg daily, while ophthalmopathy patients were given high-dose intravenous methylprednisolone. For independent validation, a separate cohort was made up of 18 to 20 hyperthyroidism patients plus 17 patients who later progressed from hyperthyroidism to ophthalmopathy. To explore V-J signatures that distinguish ophthalmopathy from hyperthyroidism, a discovery set of 100 patients was enrolled, made up of under 50 with ophthalmopathy and under 65 with stable hyperthyroidism. Study-level results and caveats: Among expanded thyroid clonotypes with frequency above 0.001, most also showed up in blood, which suggests that blood repertoires may reflect the thyroid immune response. In validation, the model predicted ophthalmopathy progression with about 71% sensitivity and roughly 72% specificity; roughly eleven predicted patients were CT-confirmed with GO in a median of 6.5 months. Ophthalmopathy was separated from stable hyperthyroidism by the 13-signature model with 85% to 90% sensitivity and 81% to 84% specificity in cross-validation and with 80%/75% in the test set. No statistical method was used to set the sample size in advance, and the investigators knew which group each participant was assigned to.

Ophthalmopathy patients had moderately to severely active disease, Clinical Activity Score of at least 3, NOSPECS grade of at least 4, and disease duration under 3 months. Patients were excluded if they had other autoimmune diseases, uncontrolled infections, pregnancy or lactation. Clinical symptoms, serum thyroxine, TRAb, thyroid ultrasound and orbital computed tomography formed the basis of the diagnosis. Using Ficoll-Paque density gradient centrifugation, PBMCs were isolated from 10 ml of fresh peripheral blood. Total RNA was extracted with Trizol reagent and quality-checked on an Agilent 2100 Bioanalyzer. TCR beta CDR3 regions were amplified from RNA transcripts for repertoire sequencing. The first round of RT-PCR was done with HTBI primers and the Qiagen OneStep RT-PCR kit, and was followed by a second round of multiplex PCR, then size selection and purification. Libraries were sequenced paired-end with 100 bp reads on an Illumina HiSeq2000. Per the authors' processing: SOAPnuke was used to process the reads, removing any read that contained adapters or uncalled bases, had a mean Phred below 15, or lacked an exact match to the constant primer or identifier. COPE v1.2.5 was used to merge the high-quality paired reads. Each unique nucleotide sequence was treated as a clonotype, and MiTCR v1.1 was used to align the clonotypes to the IMGT TRB V, D and J references. Analysis was restricted to V-J combinations with a frequency above 0.0001, which covered roughly 99% of repertoires. For each V-J combination, a TCR clonal expansion and chaos score was defined as F50 clonal expansion divided by the chaos observed in the TCRdist matrix. Features were reduced by Welch's t-statistics and random forest to around 14 V-J combinations, which fed a naive Bayes classifier. Thyroid-blood repertoire similarity was quantified with the Morisita-Horn index. TCRdb reworked the public reads: Q25 trimming with fastp, MiXCR clone assembly, productive beta chains retained. CDR3 protein sequences are deduplicated, and each keeps its most common genes and DNA. The authors' filters were not applied to this entry. The sample table contains 600,000 to 700,000 distinct CDR3 sequences; only one count was recorded for 35% to 50% of them. The ten largest clones represent more than 2.5% of the sample.

Reading from cysteine to phenylalanine, the CDR3 counts 21 amino acids. CDR3 DNA is the only sequence kept; it has 63 bases, read in frame from the first base. Per the germline V gene, SGHDN is the CDR1 and FVKESK is the CDR2. Trimming removed 4 bases from V and 0 bases from J, leaving 31 bases between the germline ends. As to this clonotype: This clone's antigen is unknown. The sample holds no much larger clone one base away, and base qualities are not on file.

The clonotype was recovered from an adult man with Graves' ophthalmopathy. The sequence links TRBV14 to TRBJ2-7; the D gene lacks a confident call. The source material was peripheral blood. CDR3 protein: CASSPRFRPVSAVARSYEQYF. The DNA sequence reads TGTGCCAGCAGCCCCCGGTTTCGTCCGGTTTCGGCGGTGGCCCGCTCCTACGAGCAGTACTTC.